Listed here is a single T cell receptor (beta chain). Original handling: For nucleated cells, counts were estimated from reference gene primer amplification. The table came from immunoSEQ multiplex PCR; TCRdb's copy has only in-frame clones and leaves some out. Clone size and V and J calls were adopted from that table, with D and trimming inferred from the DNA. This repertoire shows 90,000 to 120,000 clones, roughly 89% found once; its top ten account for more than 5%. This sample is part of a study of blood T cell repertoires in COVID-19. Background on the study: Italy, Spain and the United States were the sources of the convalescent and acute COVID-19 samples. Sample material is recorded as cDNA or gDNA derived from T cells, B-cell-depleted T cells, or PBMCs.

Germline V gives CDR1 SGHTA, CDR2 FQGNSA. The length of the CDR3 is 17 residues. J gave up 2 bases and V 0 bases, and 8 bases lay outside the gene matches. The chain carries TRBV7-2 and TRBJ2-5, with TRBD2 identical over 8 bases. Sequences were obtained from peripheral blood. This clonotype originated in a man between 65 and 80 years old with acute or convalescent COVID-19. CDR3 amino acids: CASSLANRGRWQETQYF. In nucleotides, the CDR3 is TGTGCCAGCAGCTTAGCGAATCGCGGGAGGTGGCAAGAGACCCAGTACTTC.